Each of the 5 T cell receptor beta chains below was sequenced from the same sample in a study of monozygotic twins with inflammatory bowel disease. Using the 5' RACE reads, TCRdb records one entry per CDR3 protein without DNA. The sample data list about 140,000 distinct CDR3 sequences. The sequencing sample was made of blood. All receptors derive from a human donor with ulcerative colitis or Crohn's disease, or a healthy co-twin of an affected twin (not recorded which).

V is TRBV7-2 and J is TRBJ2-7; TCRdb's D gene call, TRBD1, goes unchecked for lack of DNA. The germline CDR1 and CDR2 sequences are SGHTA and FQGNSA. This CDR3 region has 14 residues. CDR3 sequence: CASSFSRGNYEQYF.

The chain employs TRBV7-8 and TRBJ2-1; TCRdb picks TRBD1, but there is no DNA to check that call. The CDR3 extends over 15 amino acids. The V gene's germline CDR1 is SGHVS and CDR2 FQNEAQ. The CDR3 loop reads CASSLGGDPYNEQFF. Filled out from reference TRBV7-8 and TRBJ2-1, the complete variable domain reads GAGVSQSPRYKVAKRGQDVALRCDPISGHVSLFWYQQALGQGPEFLTYFQNEAQLDKSGLPSDRFFAERPEGSVSTLKIQRTQQEDSAVYLCASSLGGDPYNEQFFGPGTRLTVL.

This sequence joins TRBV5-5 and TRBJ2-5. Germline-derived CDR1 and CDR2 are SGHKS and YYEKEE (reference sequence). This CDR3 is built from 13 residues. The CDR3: CASSLVFSETQYF.

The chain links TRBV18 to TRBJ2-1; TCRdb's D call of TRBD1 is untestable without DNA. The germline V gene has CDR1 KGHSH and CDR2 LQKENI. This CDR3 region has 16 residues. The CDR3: CASSPGQGTTLVEQFF.

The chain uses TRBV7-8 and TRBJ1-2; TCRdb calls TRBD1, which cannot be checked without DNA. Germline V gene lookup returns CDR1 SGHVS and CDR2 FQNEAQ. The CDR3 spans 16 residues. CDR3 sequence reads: CASSPQLGGGDYGYTF.